Below, one T cell receptor beta chain is given with its context. These data originate in a study of blood T cell repertoires in COVID-19. Study background: Acute and convalescent COVID-19 samples came from the United States, Italy and Spain. T cells, B-cell-depleted T cells, or PBMCs provided the cDNA or gDNA that served as material.

Under the authors' procedure: Reference gene primer amplification gave estimated nucleated cell counts. The table came from immunoSEQ multiplex PCR; TCRdb's copy has only in-frame clones and leaves some out. The V and J calls and clone size come from that table; D and trimming were worked out from the DNA. The sample carries about 75,000 clones, approximately 79% recorded once. Trimming left V 4 bases short and J 2 bases short, with 5 bases between. CDR3 length equals 12 residues. Germline loops: CDR1 SGHRS, CDR2 YFSETQ. The V and J genes are TRBV5-1 and TRBJ2-3; D gene unclear. The TCR was taken from a woman older than 75 with active or convalescent COVID-19. The specimen sequenced was peripheral blood. The CDR3 DNA follows: TGCGCCAGCAGCGAGCACACAGATACGCAGTATTTT. Translated, it gives CASSEHTDTQYF. Variable domain in full (rest from reference TRBV5-1 and TRBJ2-3): KAGVTQTPRYLIKTRGQQVTLSCSPISGHRSVSWYQQTPGQGLQFLFEYFSETQRNKGNFPGRFSGRQFSNSRSEMNVSTLELGDSALYLCASSEHTDTQYFGPGTRLTVL.